The clone carrying this T cell receptor (beta chain) came up many times. What it binds is not known. Time point meaning: newly diagnosed GD, antithyroid drugs for less than 3 months. From RNA extracted from PBMCs, the TCR library was made. The data originate from a study of regulatory T cells in long-lasting Graves disease. General study results and limits: Thyroid tissue went unstudied; only peripheral blood was examined.

Relying on iRepertoire HTBI primers and Arm-PCR of CDR3 regions, the team built TCR beta libraries. MiXCR was run by TCRdb on the multiplex PCR reads, yielding one entry per CDR3 protein. Of around 450,000 distinct CDR3 sequences listed, about 15% are singletons. Trimming pared 3 bases from V and 6 bases from J, leaving 9 bases between. The V gene's germline CDR1 is SGDLS and CDR2 YYNGEE. The CDR3 contains 13 residues. The same sample was also studied in work on T cells in Graves' hyperthyroidism and ophthalmopathy.

This sequence originates from a middle-aged woman with Graves disease. The sample was peripheral blood mononuclear cells (PBMCs), taken at new diagnosis, from a patient treated with antithyroid drugs. The V and J genes are TRBV9 and TRBJ2-2; TRBD1 is a possible D gene (5 bases). The chain's CDR3 is CASSATVAGELFF. DNA of the CDR3: TGTGCCAGCAGCGCGACAGTCGCCGGGGAGCTGTTTTTT.